The rows below give T cell receptor beta chains drawn from one sample of a study of T cells after posttransplantation cyclophosphamide. TCRdb keeps only in-frame clones here, not all; method: immunoSEQ multiplex PCR. The sample includes 25,000 to 35,000 clones, 86% of them seen just once. Sequenced: PBMCs. These receptors were collected from a man aged 45-60 years. The CDR3 runs from the conserved cysteine through the conserved F or W. A D gene is named only where the DNA matches it firmly. Some rows have no size entry. The others give once, few or many, or a class for an expanded clone.

NA	TRBJ1-5	TRBV9	TRBD1	TGTGCCAGCAGCTTCCGACAGGGGGCAGGCAATCAGCCCCAGCATTTT	CASSFRQGAGNQPQHF
NA	TRBJ1-6	TRBV7-3	NA	TGTGCCAGCAGTTACGGGCAGGGTTATAATTCACCCCTCCACTTT	CASSYGQGYNSPLHF
NA	TRBJ1-6	TRBV30	TRBD1	TGTGCCTGGAGTAGCCTCAAGGGACAGCCATATAATTCACCCCTCCACTTT	CAWSSLKGQPYNSPLHF
NA	TRBJ1-4	TRBV18	TRBD1	TGTGCCAGCTCACCACCGGTCCCGGGACAGGGGGACACTAATGAAAAACTGTTTTTT	CASSPPVPGQGDTNEKLFF
NA	TRBJ2-6	TRBV30	TRBD1	TGTGCCTGGAGTAGGGACAGGGGTCTACCCGGGGCCAACGTCCTGACTTTC	CAWSRDRGLPGANVLTF
NA	TRBJ1-2	TRBV7-6	NA	TGTGCCAGCAGCTTAGATGGGGCGAAGGGCTACACCTTC	CASSLDGAKGYTF
once	TRBJ2-2	TRBV6-1	TRBD2	TGTGCCAGCAGTGATTTCCAGGGAGGGGGGGAGCTGTTTTTT	CASSDFQGGGELFF
NA	TRBJ1-1	TRBV19	TRBD1	TGTGCCAGTAGTACAGGGGGGTCCACTGAAGCTTTCTTT	CASSTGGSTEAFF
once	TRBJ1-5	TRBV15	NA	TGTGCCACCAGCGATACACAGGGTGATCAGCCCCAGCATTTT	CATSDTQGDQPQHF
NA	TRBJ2-3	TRBV12-5	TRBD2	TGTGCTAGTGGTGCCGGGACTAGCGGGAGCACAGATACGCAGTATTTT	CASGAGTSGSTDTQYF
NA	TRBJ1-1	TRBV15	NA	TGTGCCACCAGCAGTTTCGGGGTTGCGAGTTTCTTT	CATSSFGVASFF
NA	TRBJ2-1	TRBV27	NA	TGTGCCAGCAGTCCCGCGGGACCCCTCCCTCGTGAGCAGTTCTTC	CASSPAGPLPREQFF
NA	TRBJ2-2	TRBV7-9	TRBD1	TGTGCCAGCAGAACGGGACAGATCACCGGGGAGCTGTTTTTT	CASRTGQITGELFF
NA	TRBJ2-3	TRBV2	TRBD2	TGTGCCAGCAGTGAAATAGCGGGGGGGTGGAATACGCAGTATTTT	CASSEIAGGWNTQYF
NA	TRBJ2-2	TRBV11-2	NA	TGTGCCAGCAGTACCGACTTCACCGGGGAGCTGTTTTTT	CASSTDFTGELFF
NA	TRBJ1-5	TRBV6-4	NA	TGTGCCAGCAGTGAGAGTTATGCCGGGTTCTTTTATCAGCCCCAGCATTTT	CASSESYAGFFYQPQHF
NA	TRBJ2-7	TRBV6-1	TRBD1	TGTGCCAGCACTACCAGGGGGCCAGGCGAGCAGTACTTC	CASTTRGPGEQYF
NA	TRBJ2-5	TRBV20-1	NA	TGCAGTGCTAGTTTGGCAGAGACCCAGTACTTC	CSASLAETQYF
NA	TRBJ1-1	TRBV18	NA	TGTGCCAGCTCACCACCGTCTGTGAACACTGAAGCTTTCTTT	CASSPPSVNTEAFF
NA	TRBJ2-7	TRBV2	NA	TGTGCCAGCAGTGACCTAGAGCAGTACTTC	CASSDLEQYF
NA	TRBJ1-6	TRBV5-1	TRBD1	TGCGCCAGCAGCTTGGCCGGGACAGGGCGAGGAACCCTCCACTTT	CASSLAGTGRGTLHF
NA	TRBJ2-7	TRBV7-9	TRBD1	TGTGCCAGCAGCTTTCCCCGGACAGGGGACTACGAGCAGTACTTC	CASSFPRTGDYEQYF
few	TRBJ1-2	TRBV2	TRBD1	TGTGCCAGCTCGGGGACAGCTAACTATGGCTACACCTTC	CASSGTANYGYTF
NA	TRBJ1-5	TRBV28	NA	TGTGCCAGCAGTTTGAGGGAGCCCCAGCATTTT	CASSLREPQHF
once	TRBJ2-3	TRBV9	TRBD1	TGTGCCAGCAGCGGAGGACAGGGGAAGACAGATACGCAGTATTTT	CASSGGQGKTDTQYF
NA	TRBJ1-4	TRBV19	TRBD1	TGTGCCAGCAAAGGACAGGCCGCAACTAATGAAAAACTGTTTTTT	CASKGQAATNEKLFF
NA	TRBJ2-7	TRBV9	TRBD2	TGTGCCAGCAGCGTAGTCTCCTGGGCGGGAGTCTACGAGCAGTACTTC	CASSVVSWAGVYEQYF